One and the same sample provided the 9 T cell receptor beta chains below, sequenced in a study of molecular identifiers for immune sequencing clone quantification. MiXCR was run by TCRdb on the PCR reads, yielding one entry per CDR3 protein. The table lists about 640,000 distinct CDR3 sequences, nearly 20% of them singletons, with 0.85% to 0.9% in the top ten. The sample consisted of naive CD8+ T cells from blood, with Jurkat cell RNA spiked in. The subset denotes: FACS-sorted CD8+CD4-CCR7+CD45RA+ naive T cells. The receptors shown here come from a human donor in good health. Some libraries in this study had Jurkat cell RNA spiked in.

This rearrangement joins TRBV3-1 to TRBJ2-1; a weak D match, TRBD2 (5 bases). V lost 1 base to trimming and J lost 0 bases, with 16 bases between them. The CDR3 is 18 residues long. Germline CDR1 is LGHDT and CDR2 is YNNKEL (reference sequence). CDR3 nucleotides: TGTGCCAGCAGCCAAGGTGATTTCGGGAAAAGCTCCTACAATGAGCAGTTCTTC. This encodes CASSQGDFGKSSYNEQFF.

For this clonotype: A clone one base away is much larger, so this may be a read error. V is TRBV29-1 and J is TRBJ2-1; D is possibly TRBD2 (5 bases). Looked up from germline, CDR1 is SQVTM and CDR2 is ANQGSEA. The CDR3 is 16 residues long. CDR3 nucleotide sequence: TGCGGCGTTGAAGGCGCTGCGGGCATCACCTACAATGAGCAGTTCTTC. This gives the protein CGVEGAAGITYNEQFF.

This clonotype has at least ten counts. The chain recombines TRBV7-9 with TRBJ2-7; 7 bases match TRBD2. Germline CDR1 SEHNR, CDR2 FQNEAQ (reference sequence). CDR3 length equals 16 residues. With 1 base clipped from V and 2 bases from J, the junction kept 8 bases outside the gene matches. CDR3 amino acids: CASSLVAGVVAYEQYF. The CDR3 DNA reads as TGTGCCAGCAGCTTAGTTGCGGGGGTAGTAGCCTACGAGCAGTACTTC.

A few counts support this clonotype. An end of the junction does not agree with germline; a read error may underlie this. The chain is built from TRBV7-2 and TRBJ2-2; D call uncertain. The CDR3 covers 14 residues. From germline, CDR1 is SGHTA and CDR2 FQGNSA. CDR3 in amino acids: CASSVAHSTGELFF. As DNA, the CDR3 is TGTGCCAGCAGCGTAGCCCATAGCACCGGGGAGCTGTTTTTT.

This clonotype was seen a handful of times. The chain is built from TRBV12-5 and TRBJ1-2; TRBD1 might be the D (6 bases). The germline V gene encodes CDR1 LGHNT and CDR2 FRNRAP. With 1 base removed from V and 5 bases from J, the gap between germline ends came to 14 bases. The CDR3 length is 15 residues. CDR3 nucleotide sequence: TGTGCTAGTGGTTTGGACGGACAGACCCATTATGGCTACACCTTC. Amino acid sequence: CASGLDGQTHYGYTF.

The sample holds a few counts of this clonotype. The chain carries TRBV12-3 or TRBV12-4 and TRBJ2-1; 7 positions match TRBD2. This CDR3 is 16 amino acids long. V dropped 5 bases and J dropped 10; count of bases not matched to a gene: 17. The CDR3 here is CASSDLPAGIMQEQFF. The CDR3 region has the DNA TGTGCCAGCAGTGACCTACCAGCGGGAATAATGCAGGAGCAGTTCTTC.

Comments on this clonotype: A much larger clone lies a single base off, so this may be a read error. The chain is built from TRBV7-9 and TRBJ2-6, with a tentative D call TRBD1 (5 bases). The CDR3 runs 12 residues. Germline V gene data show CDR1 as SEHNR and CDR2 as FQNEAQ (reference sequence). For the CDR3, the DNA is TGTTCGGCAGGGTCTGGGGCCAACGTCCTGGCTTTC. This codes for CSAGSGANVLAF.

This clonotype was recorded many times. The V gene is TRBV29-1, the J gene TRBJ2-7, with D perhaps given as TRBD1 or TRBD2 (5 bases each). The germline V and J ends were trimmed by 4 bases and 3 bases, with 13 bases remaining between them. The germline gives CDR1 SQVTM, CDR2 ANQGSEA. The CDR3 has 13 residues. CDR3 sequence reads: CSVVVGAFYEQYF. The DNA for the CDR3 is TGCAGCGTTGTGGTCGGGGCCTTCTACGAGCAGTACTTC.

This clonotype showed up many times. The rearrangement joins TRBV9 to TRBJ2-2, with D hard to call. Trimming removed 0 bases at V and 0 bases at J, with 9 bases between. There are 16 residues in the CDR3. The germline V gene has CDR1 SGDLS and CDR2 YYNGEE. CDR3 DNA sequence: TGTGCCAGCAGCGTAGCCTTCGCTACGAACACCGGGGAGCTGTTTTTT. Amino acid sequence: CASSVAFATNTGELFF.